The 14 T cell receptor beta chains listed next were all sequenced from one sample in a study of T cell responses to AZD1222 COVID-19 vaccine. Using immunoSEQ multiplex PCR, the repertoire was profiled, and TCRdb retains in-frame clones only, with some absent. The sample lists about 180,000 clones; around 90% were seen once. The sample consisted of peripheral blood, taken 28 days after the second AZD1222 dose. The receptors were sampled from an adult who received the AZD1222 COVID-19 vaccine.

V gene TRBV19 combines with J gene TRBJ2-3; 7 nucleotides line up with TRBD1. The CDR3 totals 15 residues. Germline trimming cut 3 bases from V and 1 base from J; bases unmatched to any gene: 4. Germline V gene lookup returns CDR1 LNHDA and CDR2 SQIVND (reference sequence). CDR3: CASSMGQGGTDTQYF. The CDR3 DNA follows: TGTGCCAGTAGTATGGGGCAGGGGGGCACAGATACGCAGTATTTT.

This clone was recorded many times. This CDR3 reads CASSIGGLGLASSYNEQFF. CDR3 DNA: TGTGCCAGTAGTATAGGAGGACTGGGACTAGCCAGCTCCTACAATGAGCAGTTCTTC. The chain employs TRBV19 and TRBJ2-1; 9 nucleotides line up with TRBD2. V was clipped by 1 base and J by 0 bases; unmatched bases: 10. CDR1 is LNHDA, CDR2 SQIVND, per germline (reference sequence). The CDR3 totals 19 residues.

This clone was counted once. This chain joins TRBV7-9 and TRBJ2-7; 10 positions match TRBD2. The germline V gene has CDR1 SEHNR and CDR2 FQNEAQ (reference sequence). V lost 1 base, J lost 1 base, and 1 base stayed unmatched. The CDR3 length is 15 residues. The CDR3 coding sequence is TGTGCCAGCAGCTTAGGACTAGCGGGTTCCTACGAGCAGTACTTC. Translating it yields CASSLGLAGSYEQYF.

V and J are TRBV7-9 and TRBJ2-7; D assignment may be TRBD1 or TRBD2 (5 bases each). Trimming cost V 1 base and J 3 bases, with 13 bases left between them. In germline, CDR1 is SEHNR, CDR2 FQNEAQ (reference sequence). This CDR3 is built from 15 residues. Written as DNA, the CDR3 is TGTGCCAGCAGCTTAGGGTATGGGGGTATCTACGAGCAGTACTTC. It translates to CASSLGYGGIYEQYF. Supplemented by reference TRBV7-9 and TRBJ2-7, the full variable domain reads DTGVSQNPRHKITKRGQNVTFRCDPISEHNRLYWYRQTLGQGPEFLTYFQNEAQLEKSRLLSDRFSAERPKGSFSTLEIQRTEQGDSAMYLCASSLGYGGIYEQYFGPGTRLTVT.

The DNA of the CDR3 is TGTGCCCCAGCCCGGACCAGCTTTACGTCAGATACGCAGTATTTT. Its translation: CAPARTSFTSDTQYF. The chain employs TRBV10-3 and TRBJ2-3; no definite D call. Germline values: CDR1 ENHRY, CDR2 SYGVKD. The CDR3 loop spans 15 amino acids. Deletions cut 11 bases from V and 4 bases from J, with 22 bases between.

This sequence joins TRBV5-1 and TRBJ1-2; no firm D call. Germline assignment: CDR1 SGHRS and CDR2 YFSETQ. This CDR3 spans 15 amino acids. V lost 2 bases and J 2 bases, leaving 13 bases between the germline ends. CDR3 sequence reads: CASSFWGARNYGYTF. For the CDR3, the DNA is TGCGCCAGCAGCTTTTGGGGAGCCAGAAACTATGGCTACACCTTC. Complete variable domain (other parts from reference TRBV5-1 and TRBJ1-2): KAGVTQTPRYLIKTRGQQVTLSCSPISGHRSVSWYQQTPGQGLQFLFEYFSETQRNKGNFPGRFSGRQFSNSRSEMNVSTLELGDSALYLCASSFWGARNYGYTFGSGTRLTVV.

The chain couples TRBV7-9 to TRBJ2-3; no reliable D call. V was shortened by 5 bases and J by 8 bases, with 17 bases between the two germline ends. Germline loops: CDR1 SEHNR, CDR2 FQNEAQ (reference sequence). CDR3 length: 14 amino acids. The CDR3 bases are TGTGCCAGCAGCCTAGAGGTCAGCCCAGGTACGCAGTATTTT. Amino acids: CASSLEVSPGTQYF.

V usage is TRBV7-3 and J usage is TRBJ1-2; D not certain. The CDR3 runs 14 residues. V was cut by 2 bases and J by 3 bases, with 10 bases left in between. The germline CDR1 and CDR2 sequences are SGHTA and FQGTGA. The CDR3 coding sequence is TGTGCCAGCAGCTTACCGGGTCAGGACTATGGCTACACCTTC. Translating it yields CASSLPGQDYGYTF.

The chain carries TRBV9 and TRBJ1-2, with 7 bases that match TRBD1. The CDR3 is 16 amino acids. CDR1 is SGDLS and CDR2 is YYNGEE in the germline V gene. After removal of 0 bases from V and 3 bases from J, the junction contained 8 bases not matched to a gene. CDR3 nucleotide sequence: TGTGCCAGCAGCGTAGAGGGGAGGGGACAGCACTATGGCTACACCTTC. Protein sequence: CASSVEGRGQHYGYTF.

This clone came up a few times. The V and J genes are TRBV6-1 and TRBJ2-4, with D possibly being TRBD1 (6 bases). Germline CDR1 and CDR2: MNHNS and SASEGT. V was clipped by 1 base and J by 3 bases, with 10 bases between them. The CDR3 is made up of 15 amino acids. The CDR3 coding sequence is TGTGCCAGCAGTGAAGAGGGACAACTCAAAAACATTCAGTACTTC. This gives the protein CASSEEGQLKNIQYF.

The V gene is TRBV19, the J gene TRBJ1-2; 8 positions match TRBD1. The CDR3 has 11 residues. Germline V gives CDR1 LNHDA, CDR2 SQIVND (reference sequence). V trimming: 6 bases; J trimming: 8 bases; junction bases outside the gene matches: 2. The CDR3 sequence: CASRTGEGYTF. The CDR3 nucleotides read TGTGCCAGTAGGACAGGGGAGGGCTACACCTTC.

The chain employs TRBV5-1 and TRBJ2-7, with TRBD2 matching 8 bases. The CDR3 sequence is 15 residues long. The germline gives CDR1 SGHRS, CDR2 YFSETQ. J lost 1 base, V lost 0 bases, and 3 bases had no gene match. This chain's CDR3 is CASSLGGTSSYEQYF. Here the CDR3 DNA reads TGCGCCAGCAGCTTGGGGGGGACTAGTTCCTACGAGCAGTACTTC.

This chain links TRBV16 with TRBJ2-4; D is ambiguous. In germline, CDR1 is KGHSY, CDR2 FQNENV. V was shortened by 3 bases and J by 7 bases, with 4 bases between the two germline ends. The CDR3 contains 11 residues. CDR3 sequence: CASSQGNIQYF. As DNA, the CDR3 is TGTGCCAGCAGCCAGGGCAACATTCAGTACTTC.

The CDR3 sequence: CAWSRDSDTEAFF. The CDR3 DNA follows: TGTGCCTGGAGCAGGGACAGCGACACTGAAGCTTTCTTT. This sequence joins TRBV30 and TRBJ1-1; 7 nucleotides align to TRBD1. V trimming: 3 bases; J trimming: 3 bases; junction bases outside the gene matches: 4. Germline V gene lookup returns CDR1 GTSNPN and CDR2 SVGIG (reference sequence). The CDR3 consists of 13 residues.